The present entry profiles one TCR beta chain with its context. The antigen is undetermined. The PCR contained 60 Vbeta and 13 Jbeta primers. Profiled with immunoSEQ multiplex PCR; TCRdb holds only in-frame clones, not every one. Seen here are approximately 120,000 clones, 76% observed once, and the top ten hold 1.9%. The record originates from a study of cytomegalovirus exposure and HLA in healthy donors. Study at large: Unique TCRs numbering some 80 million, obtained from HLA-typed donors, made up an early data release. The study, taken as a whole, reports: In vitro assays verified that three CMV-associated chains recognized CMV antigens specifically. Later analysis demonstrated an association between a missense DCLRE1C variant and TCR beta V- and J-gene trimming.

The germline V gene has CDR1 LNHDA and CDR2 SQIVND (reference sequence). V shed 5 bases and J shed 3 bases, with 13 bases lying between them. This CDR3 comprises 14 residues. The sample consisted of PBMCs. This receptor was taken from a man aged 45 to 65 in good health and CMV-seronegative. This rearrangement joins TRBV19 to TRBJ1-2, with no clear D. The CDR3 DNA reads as TGTGCCAGTAGTTCGGCACGGAGTCACTATGGCTACACCTTC. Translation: CASSSARSHYGYTF.